The T cell receptor beta chain under discussion was sequenced for a study of tumor and adjacent non-tumor tissue in lung cancer. Notes on the study in general: In normal lung, the top 100 clones were significantly more dominant than in tumor. Significantly higher TCR diversity was found in tumor than normal lung.

The CDR3 spans 14 residues. V was shortened by 1 base and J by 1 base, with 8 bases between the two germline ends. Germline-derived CDR1 and CDR2 are SGHRS and YFSETQ. RNA was extracted from bulk tissue without any cell sorting. Between August and November 2014, newly diagnosed, chemotherapy-naive lung cancer patients underwent thoracic surgery in China. The library came from three nested PCR rounds adapted from ARM-PCR protocols. Each CDR3 protein is one row after TCRdb ran MiXCR on the multiplex PCR reads. Of more than 75,000 distinct CDR3 sequences listed, roughly 80% were seen once; the top ten hold about an eighth. A note on this clonotype: Its cognate antigen is unknown. Just one base apart from a much larger clone, this may be a read error.

The chain joins TRBV5-1 to TRBJ1-1; unclear D gene. The clonotype originates from a woman in her 50s with non-small cell lung cancer. The sequenced sample was lung tumor tissue. The CDR3 sequence: CASSLTKANTEAFF. The DNA of the CDR3 is TGCGCCAGCAGCTTGACCAAGGCGAACACTGAAGCTTTCTTT.